The sequence of this T cell receptor beta chain was determined in a study of blood T cells in healthy people across ages. Study outcomes and limitations: With unsorted PBMCs, a conclusive comparison of naive versus antigen-experienced cells was not possible. CMV status of donors was unknown, possibly confounding expanded clonotype changes. Investigators viewed diversity estimates from one million T cells as underestimates, the study reported.

A second about 7 to 12 cycle PCR used barcoded and J-beta primers. The template-switch adaptor, which had 12 random nucleotides, put a tag on each cDNA molecule. TCRdb analysed the 5' RACE reads with MiXCR anew, one entry per CDR3 protein. The sample has more than 500,000 distinct CDR3 sequences; 25% to 30% are singletons. As concerns this clonotype: Its cognate antigen is unknown.

Germline V gene data show CDR1 as SGHNT and CDR2 as YENEEA. V lost 2 bases, J lost 5 bases, and 12 bases lay in between. The CDR3 consists of 14 residues. The source is a woman aged 70-85 years in good health. The specimen sequenced was blood. The chain joins TRBV11-3 to TRBJ1-1; TRBD1 is a possible D gene (5 bases). The CDR3 coding sequence is TGTGCCAGCAGCTTAAAGGGGCCGCGGACTGAAGCTTTCTTT. This sequence encodes CASSLKGPRTEAFF.